This T cell receptor (beta chain) was identified during a study of identical twins. The study, taken as a whole, reports: Whereas memory repertoires showed no such difference, abundant cord blood beta clonotypes carried fewer insertions. Out-of-frame alpha sequences common to twins exhibited a surplus of low generation probability.

Per germline, CDR1 DFQATT and CDR2 SNEGSKA (reference sequence). V was cut by 6 bases and J by 3 bases, with 16 bases left in between. CDR3 length: 14 amino acids. A few counts support this clonotype. Its cognate antigen is unknown. Healthy Caucasians supplied all donations. Carrying unique molecular identifiers, the cDNA also gained a universal primer site through template switching. TCRdb called the 5' RACE reads again in MiXCR, with one record for every CDR3 protein. Seen here are 1.5 million to 2 million distinct CDR3 sequences, about 31% observed once, and the top ten hold under 0.35%. The receptor was derived from a newborn girl in good health. The genes are TRBV20-1 and TRBJ2-3, with TRBD2 as a possible D gene (6 bases). Sequenced sample: cord blood. CDR3 in amino acids: CSAPGLRLTDTQYF. For the CDR3, the DNA is TGCAGTGCGCCGGGACTCCGCCTGACAGATACGCAGTATTTT.